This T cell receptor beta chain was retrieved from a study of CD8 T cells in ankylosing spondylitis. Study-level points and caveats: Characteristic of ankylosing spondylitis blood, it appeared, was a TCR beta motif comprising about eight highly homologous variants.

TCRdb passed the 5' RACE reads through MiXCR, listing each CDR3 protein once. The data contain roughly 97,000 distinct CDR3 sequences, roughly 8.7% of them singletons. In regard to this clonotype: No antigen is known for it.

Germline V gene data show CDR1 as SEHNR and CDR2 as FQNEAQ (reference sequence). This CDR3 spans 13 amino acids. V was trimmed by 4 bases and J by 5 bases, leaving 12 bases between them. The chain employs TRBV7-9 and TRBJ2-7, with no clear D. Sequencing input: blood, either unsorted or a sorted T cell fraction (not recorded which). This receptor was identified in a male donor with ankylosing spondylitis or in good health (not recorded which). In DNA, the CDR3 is TGTGCCAGCAGCTCGTCAGGTGTCCACGAGCAGTACTTC. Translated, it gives CASSSSGVHEQYF.